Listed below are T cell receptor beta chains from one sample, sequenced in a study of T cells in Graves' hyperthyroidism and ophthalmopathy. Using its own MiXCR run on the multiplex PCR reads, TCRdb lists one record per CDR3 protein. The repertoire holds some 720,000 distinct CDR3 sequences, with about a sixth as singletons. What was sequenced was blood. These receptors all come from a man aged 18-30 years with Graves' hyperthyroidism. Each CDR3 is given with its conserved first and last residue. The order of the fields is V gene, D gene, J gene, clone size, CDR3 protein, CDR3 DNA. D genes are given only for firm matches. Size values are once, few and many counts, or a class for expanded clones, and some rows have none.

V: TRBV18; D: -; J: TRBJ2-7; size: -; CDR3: CASSPYGGTSSYEQYF; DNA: TGTGCCAGCTCACCATACGGCGGGACGAGCTCCTACGAGCAGTACTTC
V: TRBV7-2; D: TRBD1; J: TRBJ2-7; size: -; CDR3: CASSPWDRPYEQYF; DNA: TGTGCCAGCAGCCCCTGGGACAGACCCTACGAGCAGTACTTC
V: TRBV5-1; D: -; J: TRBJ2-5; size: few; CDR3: CASSPAGAGETQYF; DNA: TGCGCCAGCAGCCCCGCCGGGGCAGGGGAGACCCAGTACTTC
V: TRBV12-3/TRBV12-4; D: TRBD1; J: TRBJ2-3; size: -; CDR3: CASRAQGGRDTQYF; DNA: TGTGCCAGCAGGGCCCAAGGGGGCAGGGATACGCAGTATTTT
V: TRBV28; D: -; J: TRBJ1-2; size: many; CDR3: CASSLRTTYGYTF; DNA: TGTGCCAGCAGTTTACGAACGACCTATGGCTACACCTTC
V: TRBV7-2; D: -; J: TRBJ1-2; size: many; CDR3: CASSLVKGPRGGYTF; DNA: TGTGCCAGCAGCTTAGTCAAGGGGCCGAGGGGTGGCTACACCTTC
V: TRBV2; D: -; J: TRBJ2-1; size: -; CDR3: CASSALAQSSYNEQFF; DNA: TGTGCCAGCAGTGCCCTAGCGCAGAGCTCCTACAATGAGCAGTTCTTC
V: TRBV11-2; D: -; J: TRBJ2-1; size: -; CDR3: CASSLYLRTTSSYNEQFF; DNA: TGTGCCAGCAGCTTATATCTCCGGACTACTAGCTCCTACAATGAGCAGTTCTTC
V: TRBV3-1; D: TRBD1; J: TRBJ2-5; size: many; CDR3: CASSHYVRDRDQETQYF; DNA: TGTGCCAGCAGCCACTACGTACGGGACAGGGATCAAGAGACCCAGTACTTC
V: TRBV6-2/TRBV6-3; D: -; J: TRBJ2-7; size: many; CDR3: CASGAPYEQYF; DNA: TGTGCCAGCGGGGCCCCCTACGAGCAGTACTTC
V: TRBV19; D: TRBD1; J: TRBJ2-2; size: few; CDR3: CASRWTGKTGELFF; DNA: TGTGCCAGTAGATGGACAGGAAAGACCGGGGAGCTGTTTTTT
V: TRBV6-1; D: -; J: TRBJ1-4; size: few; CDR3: CASSEYKGRGEKLFF; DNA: TGTGCCAGCAGTGAATACAAGGGAAGGGGTGAAAAACTGTTTTTT
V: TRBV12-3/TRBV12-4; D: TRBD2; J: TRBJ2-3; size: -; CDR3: CASSRVAGYSTDTQYF; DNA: TGTGCCAGCAGCCGAGTAGCGGGATACAGCACAGATACGCAGTATTTT
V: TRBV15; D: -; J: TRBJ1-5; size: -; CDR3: CATSRSRQYSQPQHF; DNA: TGTGCCACCAGCAGATCTAGACAGTACAGTCAGCCCCAGCATTTT
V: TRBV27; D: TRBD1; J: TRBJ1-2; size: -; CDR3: CASSEGGHYGYTF; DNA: TGTGCCAGCAGTGAAGGGGGCCACTATGGCTACACCTTC
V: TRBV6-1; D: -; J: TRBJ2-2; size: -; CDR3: CASSSLGLGTGELFF; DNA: TGTGCCAGCAGCTCTCTCGGCCTGGGCACCGGGGAGCTGTTTTTT
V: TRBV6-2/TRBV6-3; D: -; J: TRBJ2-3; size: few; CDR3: CASSYVTFGTDTQYF; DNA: TGTGCCAGCAGTTACGTTACTTTTGGCACAGATACGCAGTATTTT
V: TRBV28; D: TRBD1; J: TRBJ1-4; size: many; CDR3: CASTVRDRAANEKLFF; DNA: TGTGCCAGCACCGTCCGGGACAGGGCCGCTAATGAAAAACTGTTTTTT
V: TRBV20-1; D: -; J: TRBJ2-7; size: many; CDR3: CSAHAPGDPYEQYF; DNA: TGCAGTGCTCACGCCCCAGGGGACCCCTACGAGCAGTACTTC
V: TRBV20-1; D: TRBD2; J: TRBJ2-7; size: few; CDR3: CSARLRSSGRFYEQYF; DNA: TGCAGTGCTAGACTGAGGTCTAGCGGGAGGTTCTACGAGCAGTACTTC
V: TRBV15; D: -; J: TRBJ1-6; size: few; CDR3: CATSRGTPNSPLHF; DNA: TGTGCCACCAGCAGAGGGACACCGAATTCACCCCTCCACTTT
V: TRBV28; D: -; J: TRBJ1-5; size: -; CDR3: CASSLYQGTLSNQPQHF; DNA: TGTGCCAGCAGTTTATACCAAGGGACACTCAGCAATCAGCCCCAGCATTTT
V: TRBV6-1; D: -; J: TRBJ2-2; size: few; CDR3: CAAGGRRTANTGELFF; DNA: TGTGCAGCAGGGGGGAGGAGGACGGCGAACACCGGGGAGCTGTTTTTT
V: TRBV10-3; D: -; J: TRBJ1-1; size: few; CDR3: CAISESGRNTEAFF; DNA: TGTGCCATCAGTGAGTCCGGTAGAAACACTGAAGCTTTCTTT
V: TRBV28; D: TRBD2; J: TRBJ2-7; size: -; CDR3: CASSVAPGTSGGYEQYF; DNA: TGTGCCAGCAGTGTAGCACCTGGGACTAGCGGGGGCTACGAGCAGTACTTC
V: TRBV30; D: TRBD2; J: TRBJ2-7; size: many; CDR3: CAWSLGLAGRRSSYEQYF; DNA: TGTGCCTGGAGTCTGGGACTAGCGGGACGTAGGAGCTCCTACGAGCAGTACTTC
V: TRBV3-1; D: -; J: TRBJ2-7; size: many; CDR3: CASSPSQGLVNEQYF; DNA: TGTGCCAGCAGCCCCTCACAGGGTCTCGTTAACGAGCAGTACTTC
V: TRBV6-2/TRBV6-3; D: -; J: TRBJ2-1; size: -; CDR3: CASSYYEFYNEQFF; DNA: TGTGCCAGCAGTTATTATGAGTTCTACAATGAGCAGTTCTTC
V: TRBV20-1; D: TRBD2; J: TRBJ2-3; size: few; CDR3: CSAQRGAGKADTQYF; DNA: TGCAGTGCTCAAAGGGGAGCGGGAAAGGCAGATACGCAGTATTTT
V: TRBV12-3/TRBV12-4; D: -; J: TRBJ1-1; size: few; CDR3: CASSLSAGATEAFF; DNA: TGTGCCAGCAGCCTCTCTGCTGGGGCTACTGAAGCTTTCTTT
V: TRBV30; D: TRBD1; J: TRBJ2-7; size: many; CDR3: CAWSVLGQGSYEQYF; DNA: TGTGCCTGGAGTGTACTGGGACAGGGATCCTACGAGCAGTACTTC
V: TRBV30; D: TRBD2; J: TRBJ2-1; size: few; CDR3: CAILLAGGVDEQFF; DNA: TGTGCCATACTCTTAGCGGGAGGTGTCGATGAGCAGTTCTTC
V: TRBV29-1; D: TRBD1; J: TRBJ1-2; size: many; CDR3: CSVPGRDSPNNYGYTF; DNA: TGCAGCGTCCCAGGCCGGGACAGCCCGAATAACTATGGCTACACCTTC
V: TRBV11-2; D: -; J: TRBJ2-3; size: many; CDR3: CASSLKGTRGAHTQYF; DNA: TGTGCCAGCAGCTTGAAGGGGACAAGGGGCGCACATACGCAGTATTTT
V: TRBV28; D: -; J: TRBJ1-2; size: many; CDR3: CASTLGGYGYTF; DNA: TGTGCCAGCACCTTGGGTGGCTATGGCTACACCTTC
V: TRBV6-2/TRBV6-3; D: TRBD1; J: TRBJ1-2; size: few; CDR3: CASSYPQGGAEGYTF; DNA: TGTGCCAGCAGTTACCCGCAAGGGGGCGCGGAGGGCTACACCTTC
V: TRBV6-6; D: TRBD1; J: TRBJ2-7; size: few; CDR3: CASSYWRTGPYEQYF; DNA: TGTGCCAGCAGTTACTGGCGGACAGGGCCCTACGAGCAGTACTTC
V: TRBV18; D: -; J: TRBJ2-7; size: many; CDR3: CASSPPNQGGGYEQYF; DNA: TGTGCCAGCTCACCACCGAATCAGGGGGGAGGCTACGAGCAGTACTTC
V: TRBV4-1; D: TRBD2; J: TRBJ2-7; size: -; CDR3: CASSRTTSESYEQYF; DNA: TGCGCCAGCAGCCGAACGACTAGCGAATCCTACGAGCAGTACTTC
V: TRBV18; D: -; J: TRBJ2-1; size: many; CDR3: CASSPMGNYNEQFF; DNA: TGTGCCAGCTCACCGATGGGGAACTACAATGAGCAGTTCTTC